This TCR beta chain emerged from a study of blood T cells in healthy people across ages. Primers used in a second PCR of roughly 7 to 12 cycles were a sample-barcoded 5' primer and a J-beta primer mix. Tags on each cDNA molecule came from a template-switch adaptor with 12 random nucleotides. One entry per CDR3 protein, called by TCRdb with MiXCR from the 5' RACE reads. The repertoire has around 1,500,000 distinct CDR3 sequences, roughly 27% of them found once; the top ten carry 7.7%. Germline-derived CDR1 and CDR2 are SGHTA and FQGNSA. The CDR3 covers 13 residues. Trimming stripped 5 bases from V and 10 bases from J, with 14 bases between. This clonotype showed up just a few times.

The genes are TRBV7-2 and TRBJ1-4; a weak D match, TRBD1 (5 bases). This receptor was obtained from a woman in her thirties in good health. The source material was blood. As DNA, the CDR3 is TGTGCCAGCAGCACCGGACCGGGGGGAAAACTGTTTTTT. Protein: CASSTGPGGKLFF.